The present T cell receptor beta chain was sequenced within a study of human T cells and chemical hapten exposure. Points from the study as a whole: Expanded TCR sets contained significantly more large CDR3 similarity clusters than controls. Alopecia affected the donors, so their immune response may differ from healthy people's. TCRs at a frequency above 1 in 1000 stayed unchanged with DPC sensitization.

The CDR3 length is 14 residues. Germline CDR1 is MNHEY and CDR2 is SVGEGT. V was shortened by 6 bases and J by 5 bases, with 13 bases between the two germline ends. This clonotype was seen many times. Its antigen is not known. The sample's time point: patch test 2, 6 weeks after DPC sensitization. Specified treatment: therapeutic diphenylcyclopropenone sensitization with weekly scalp DPC. TCRdb redid the calling of the RACE reads with MiXCR, one entry per CDR3 protein. Of 80,000 to 100,000 distinct CDR3 sequences listed, around 9.3% are singletons. This TCR was sampled from a woman in her forties with alopecia areata. Some clones in this sample may be carry-over from other donors' samples. This sequence joins TRBV6-2 or TRBV6-3 and TRBJ2-2, with a weak D call TRBD2 (5 bases). The specimen comprised whole blood, sampled in connection with sensitization to the hapten diphenylcyclopropenone (DPC). The CDR3 nucleotides are TGTGCCAGCAGAACAGAGGGCGATACCGGGGAGCTGTTTTTT. Translation: CASRTEGDTGELFF.